This T cell receptor beta chain is drawn from a study of T-cell memory formation after mild COVID-19. TCRdb passed the 5' RACE reads through MiXCR, listing each CDR3 protein once. The table records just under 550,000 distinct CDR3 sequences, roughly 20% of them present only once. This clonotype occurred a few times. Its antigen remains unidentified. The junction shows a germline mismatch at one end, possibly a read error. The CDR3 runs to 14 residues. Germline values: CDR1 KGHSH, CDR2 LQKENI. Study conclusions and caveats: Still unconfirmed is whether the second-wave clones peaking on day 37 recognized SARS-CoV-2. Cross-reactive memory seemingly joined, as some responding clones were found in pre-infection memory.

The gene calls are TRBV18 and TRBJ2-3; 7 positions agree with TRBD2. The sequence was obtained from an adult woman who had mild COVID-19 (a few samples of this study predate the infection). Cell type and time point are not known. The specimen sequenced was PBMCs or a T cell subset sorted from them (not recorded which). The CDR3 here is CASSPRGSRDTQYF. DNA for the CDR3: TGTGCCAGCTCACCTCGCGGGAGCAGAGATACGCAGTATTTT.